The clone carrying this T cell receptor (beta chain) was counted a single time. The antigen remains undetermined. CDR1 is MNHNY, CDR2 SVGAGI, per germline (reference sequence). The V end lost 4 bases, the J end lost 3 bases, and 18 bases lay between the germline ends. CDR3 size: 16 residues. This entry belongs to a study of cytomegalovirus exposure and HLA in healthy donors. Findings of the study overall: Indistinguishable V segments, including TRBV6-2 and TRBV6-3, were excluded. After further analysis at a later stage, 16,951 TCR beta sequences were associated with HLA alleles at 0.05 false discovery rate. Diagnosis of cytomegalovirus status made by the classifier reportedly showed high specificity and sensitivity.

Both 60 Vbeta primers and 13 Jbeta primers went into the PCR. Measured with immunoSEQ multiplex PCR; TCRdb has only the in-frame clones, and not every one. The sample lists roughly 200,000 clones; about four fifths were seen once. The chain links TRBV6-6 to TRBJ1-1; no clear D. This sequence originates from a man aged 25 to 45 in good health and CMV-seronegative. The sequencing sample was made of PBMCs. The CDR3 spells CASSFGLGEVDTEAFF. The CDR3 DNA is TGTGCCAGCAGTTTTGGACTCGGGGAGGTAGACACTGAAGCTTTCTTT.